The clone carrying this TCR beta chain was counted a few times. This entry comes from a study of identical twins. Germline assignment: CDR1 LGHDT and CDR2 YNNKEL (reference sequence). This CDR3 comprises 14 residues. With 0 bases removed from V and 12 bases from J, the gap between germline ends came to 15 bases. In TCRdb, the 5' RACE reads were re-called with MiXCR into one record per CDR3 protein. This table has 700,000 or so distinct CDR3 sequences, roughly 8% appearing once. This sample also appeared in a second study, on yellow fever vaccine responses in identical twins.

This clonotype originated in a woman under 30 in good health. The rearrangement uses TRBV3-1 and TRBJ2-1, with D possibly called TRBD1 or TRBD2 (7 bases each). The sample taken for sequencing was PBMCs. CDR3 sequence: CASSQDQGGERQFF. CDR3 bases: TGTGCCAGCAGCCAAGATCAGGGGGGGGAGCGGCAGTTCTTC.